This T cell receptor beta chain was profiled in a study of glioma-infiltrating T cells. This clonotype was picked up a small number of times. The ends were cut back, 3 bases at V and 2 bases at J, with 11 bases in the middle. The CDR3 length is 14 residues. Germline V lookup: CDR1 SGHTA, CDR2 FQGNSA. Amplification of TCR alpha and beta CDR3 regions from RNA used iRepertoire nested multiplex PCR. TCRdb used MiXCR to reprocess the multiplex PCR reads, holding one entry per CDR3 protein. The table shows 300,000 to 450,000 distinct CDR3 sequences, with more than 35% occurring only once. This chain uses TRBV7-2 with TRBJ2-7; D is perhaps TRBD1 (5 bases). Sequenced input: glioma tissue, nonneoplastic brain tissue, or PBMCs (not recorded which). The receptor was isolated from a human donor with low-grade glioma or glioblastoma, undergoing nonglioma brain surgery, or in good health (not recorded which). The CDR3 sequence is CASSLEDSPYEQYF. DNA for the CDR3: TGTGCCAGCAGCTTGGAAGACAGCCCCTACGAGCAGTACTTC.